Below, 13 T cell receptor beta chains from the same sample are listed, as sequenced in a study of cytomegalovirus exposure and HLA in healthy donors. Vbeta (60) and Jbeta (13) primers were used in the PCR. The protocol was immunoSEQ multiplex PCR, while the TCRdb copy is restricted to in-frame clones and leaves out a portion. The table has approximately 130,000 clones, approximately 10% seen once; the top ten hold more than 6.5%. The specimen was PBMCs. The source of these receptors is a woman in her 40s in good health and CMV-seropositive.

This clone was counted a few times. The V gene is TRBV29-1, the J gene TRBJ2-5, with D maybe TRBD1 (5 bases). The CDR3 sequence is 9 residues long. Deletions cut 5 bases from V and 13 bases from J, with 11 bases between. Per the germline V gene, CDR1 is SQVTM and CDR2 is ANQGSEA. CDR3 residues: CSVSDTGYF. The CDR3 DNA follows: TGCAGCGTTTCGGACACCGGGTACTTC.

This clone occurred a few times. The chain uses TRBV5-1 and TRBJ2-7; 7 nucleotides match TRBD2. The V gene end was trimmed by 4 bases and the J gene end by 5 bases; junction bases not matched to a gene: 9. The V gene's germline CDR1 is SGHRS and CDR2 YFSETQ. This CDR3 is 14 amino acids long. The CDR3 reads CASSASRGYDEQYF. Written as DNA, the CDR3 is TGCGCCAGCAGCGCCTCGCGGGGGTACGACGAGCAGTACTTC. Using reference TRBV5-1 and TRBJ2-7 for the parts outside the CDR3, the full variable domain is KAGVTQTPRYLIKTRGQQVTLSCSPISGHRSVSWYQQTPGQGLQFLFEYFSETQRNKGNFPGRFSGRQFSNSRSEMNVSTLELGDSALYLCASSASRGYDEQYFGPGTRLTVT.

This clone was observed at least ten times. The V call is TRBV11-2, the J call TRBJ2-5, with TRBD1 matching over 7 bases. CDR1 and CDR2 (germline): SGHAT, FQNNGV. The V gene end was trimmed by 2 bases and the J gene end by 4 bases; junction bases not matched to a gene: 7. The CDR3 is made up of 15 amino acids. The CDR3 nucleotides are TGTGCCAGCAGCTTAACACAGGGGTACAGAGAGACCCAGTACTTC. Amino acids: CASSLTQGYRETQYF.

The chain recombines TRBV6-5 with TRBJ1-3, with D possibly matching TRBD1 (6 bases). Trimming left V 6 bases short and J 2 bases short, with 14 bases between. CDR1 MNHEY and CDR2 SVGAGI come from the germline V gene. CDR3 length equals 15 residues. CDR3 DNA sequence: TGTGCCAGCAGCTCCACACAGGGAACTGGAAACACCATATATTTT. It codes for CASSSTQGTGNTIYF.

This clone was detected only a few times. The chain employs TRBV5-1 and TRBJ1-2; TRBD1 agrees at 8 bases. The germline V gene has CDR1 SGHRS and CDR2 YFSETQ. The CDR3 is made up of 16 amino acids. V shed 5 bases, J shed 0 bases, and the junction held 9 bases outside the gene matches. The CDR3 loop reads CASSDMKTGANYGYTF. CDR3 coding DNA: TGCGCCAGCAGTGATATGAAGACAGGGGCTAACTATGGCTACACCTTC.

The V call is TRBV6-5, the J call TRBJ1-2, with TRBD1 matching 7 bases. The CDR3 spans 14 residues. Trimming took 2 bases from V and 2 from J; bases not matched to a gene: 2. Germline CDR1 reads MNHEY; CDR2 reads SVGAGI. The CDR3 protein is CASSYGTANYGYTF. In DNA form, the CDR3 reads TGTGCCAGCAGTTACGGGACAGCGAACTATGGCTACACCTTC.

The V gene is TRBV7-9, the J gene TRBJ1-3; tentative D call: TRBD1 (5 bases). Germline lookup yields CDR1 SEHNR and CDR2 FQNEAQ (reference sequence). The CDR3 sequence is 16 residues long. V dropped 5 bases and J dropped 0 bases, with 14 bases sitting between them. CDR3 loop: CASSMTTVISGNTIYF. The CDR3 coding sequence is TGTGCCAGCAGCATGACGACAGTTATCTCTGGAAACACCATATATTTT.

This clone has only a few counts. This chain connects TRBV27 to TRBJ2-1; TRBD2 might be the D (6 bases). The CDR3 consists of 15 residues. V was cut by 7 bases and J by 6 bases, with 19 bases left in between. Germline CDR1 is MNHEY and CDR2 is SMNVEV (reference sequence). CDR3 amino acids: CASTQGGVALNEQFF. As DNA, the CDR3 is TGTGCCAGCACCCAAGGCGGGGTCGCCCTCAATGAGCAGTTCTTC.

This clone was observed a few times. The CDR3: CASSPNNRMGNTIYF. CDR3 sequence (DNA): TGTGCCAGCAGCCCTAACAACAGGATGGGAAACACCATATATTTT. The chain is built from TRBV5-5 and TRBJ1-3; the D gene is possibly TRBD1 (5 bases). With 4 bases removed from V and 4 bases from J, the gap between germline ends came to 15 bases. This CDR3 is built from 15 residues. Germline assignment: CDR1 SGHKS and CDR2 YYEKEE (reference sequence).

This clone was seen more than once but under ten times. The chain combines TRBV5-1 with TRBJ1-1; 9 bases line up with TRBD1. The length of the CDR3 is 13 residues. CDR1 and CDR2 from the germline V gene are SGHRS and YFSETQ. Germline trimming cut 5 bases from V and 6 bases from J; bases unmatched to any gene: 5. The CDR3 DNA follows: TGCGCCAGCAGAACTCGACAGGGGGCTGAAGCTTTCTTT. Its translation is CASRTRQGAEAFF.

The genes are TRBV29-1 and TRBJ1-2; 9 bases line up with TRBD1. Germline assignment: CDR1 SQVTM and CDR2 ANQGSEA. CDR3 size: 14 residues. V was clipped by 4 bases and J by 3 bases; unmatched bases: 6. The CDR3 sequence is CSVGTGGLDYGYTF. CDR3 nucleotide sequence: TGCAGCGTTGGAACAGGGGGCTTGGACTATGGCTACACCTTC.

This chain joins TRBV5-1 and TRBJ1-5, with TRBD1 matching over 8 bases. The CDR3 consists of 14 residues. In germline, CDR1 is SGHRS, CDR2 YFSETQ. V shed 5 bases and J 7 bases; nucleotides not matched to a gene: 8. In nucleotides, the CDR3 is TGCGCCAGCAGTTTGTCGACAGGGGTGCAGCCCCAGCATTTT. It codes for CASSLSTGVQPQHF.

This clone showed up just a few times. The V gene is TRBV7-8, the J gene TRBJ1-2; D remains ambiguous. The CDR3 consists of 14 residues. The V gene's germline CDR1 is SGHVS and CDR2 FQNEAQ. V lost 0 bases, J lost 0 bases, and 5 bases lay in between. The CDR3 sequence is CASSLASANYGYTF. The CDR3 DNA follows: TGTGCCAGCAGCTTAGCGTCTGCTAACTATGGCTACACCTTC.